This T cell receptor (beta chain) was identified in a study of T cell changes during pregnancy in multiple sclerosis. Assay: immunoSEQ multiplex PCR; the TCRdb copy retains only in-frame clones and omits some. The profile shows over 9,000 clones, roughly 82% of them singletons. V shed 4 bases and J 7 bases; nucleotides not matched to a gene: 11. Germline CDR1 reads SEHNR; CDR2 reads FQNEAQ (reference sequence). The CDR3 has 15 amino acids. The sample here was CD8+ T cells from peripheral blood mononuclear cells, taken after pregnancy. The V call is TRBV7-9, the J call TRBJ2-3; TRBD2 matches 7 bases. This receptor was taken from a female donor in good health, enrolled as a control in a pregnancy study. The CDR3 sequence: CASSSTSKGINTQYF. The CDR3 coding sequence is TGTGCCAGCAGCTCGACTAGCAAGGGCATCAATACGCAGTATTTT.